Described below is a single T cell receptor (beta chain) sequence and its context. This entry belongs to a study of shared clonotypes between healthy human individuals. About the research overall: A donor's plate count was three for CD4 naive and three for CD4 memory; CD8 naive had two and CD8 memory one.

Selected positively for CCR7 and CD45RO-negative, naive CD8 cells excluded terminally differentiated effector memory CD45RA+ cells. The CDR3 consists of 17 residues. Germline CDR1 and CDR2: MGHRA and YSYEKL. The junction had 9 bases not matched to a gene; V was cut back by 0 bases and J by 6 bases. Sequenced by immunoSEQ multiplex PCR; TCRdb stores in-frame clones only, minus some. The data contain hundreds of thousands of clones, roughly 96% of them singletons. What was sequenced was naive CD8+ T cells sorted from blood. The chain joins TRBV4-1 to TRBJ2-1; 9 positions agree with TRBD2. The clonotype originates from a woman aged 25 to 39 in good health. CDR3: CASSQDPRAGGGNEQFF. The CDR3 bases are TGCGCCAGCAGCCAAGACCCTAGGGCGGGAGGGGGCAATGAGCAGTTCTTC.